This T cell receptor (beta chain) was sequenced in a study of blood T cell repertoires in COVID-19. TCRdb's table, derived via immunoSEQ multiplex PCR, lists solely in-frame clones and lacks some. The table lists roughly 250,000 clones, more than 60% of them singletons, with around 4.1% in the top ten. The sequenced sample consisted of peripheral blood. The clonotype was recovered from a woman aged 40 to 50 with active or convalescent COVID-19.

Written as DNA, the CDR3 is TGCGCCAGCAGTGGGACAGGCACTGAAGCTTTCTTT. Translation gives CASSGTGTEAFF. The chain combines TRBV10-1 with TRBJ1-1, with 7 bases that match TRBD1. The length of the CDR3 is 12 residues. J gave up 4 bases and V 4 bases, and 0 bases lay outside the gene matches. Germline loops: CDR1 WNHNN, CDR2 SYGVQD (reference sequence).